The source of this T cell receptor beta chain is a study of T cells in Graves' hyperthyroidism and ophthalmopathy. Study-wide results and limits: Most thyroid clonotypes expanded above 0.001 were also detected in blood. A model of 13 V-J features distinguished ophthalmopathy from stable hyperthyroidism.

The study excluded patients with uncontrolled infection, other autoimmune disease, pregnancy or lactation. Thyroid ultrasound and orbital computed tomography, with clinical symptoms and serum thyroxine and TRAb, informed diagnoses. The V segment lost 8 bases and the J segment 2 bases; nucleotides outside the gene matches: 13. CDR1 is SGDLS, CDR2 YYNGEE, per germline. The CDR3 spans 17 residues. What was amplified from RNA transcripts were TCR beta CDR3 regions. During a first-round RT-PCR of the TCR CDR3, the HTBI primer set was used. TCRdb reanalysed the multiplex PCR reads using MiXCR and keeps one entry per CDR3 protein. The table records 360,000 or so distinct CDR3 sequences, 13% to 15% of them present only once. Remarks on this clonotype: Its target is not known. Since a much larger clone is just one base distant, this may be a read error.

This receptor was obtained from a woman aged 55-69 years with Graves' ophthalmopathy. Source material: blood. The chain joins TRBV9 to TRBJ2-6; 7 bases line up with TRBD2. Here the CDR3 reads CASGGSTKSPGANVLTF. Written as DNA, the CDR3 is TGTGCCAGTGGCGGGAGTACCAAGAGCCCTGGGGCCAACGTCCTGACTTTC.